This T cell receptor beta chain emerged from a study of molecular identifiers for immune sequencing clone quantification. This clonotype was counted many times. Each CDR3 protein gets one entry after TCRdb re-called the PCR reads with MiXCR. The sample has about 68,000 distinct CDR3 sequences; around a sixth are singletons. CDR3 size: 15 residues. The V end lost 5 bases, the J end lost 3 bases, and 14 bases lay between the germline ends. Germline V gives CDR1 SGHVS, CDR2 FQNEAQ. The source material was naive CD8+ T cells from blood, with Jurkat cell RNA spiked in. Subset defined: FACS-sorted CD8+CD4-CCR7+CD45RA+ naive T cells. The chain couples TRBV7-8 to TRBJ2-1; D remains unclear. The TCR was taken from a human donor in good health. Some libraries in this study had Jurkat cell RNA spiked in. The CDR3 sequence: CASSPNRQDYNEQFF. CDR3 sequence (DNA): TGTGCCAGCAGCCCAAACCGTCAAGACTACAATGAGCAGTTCTTC.